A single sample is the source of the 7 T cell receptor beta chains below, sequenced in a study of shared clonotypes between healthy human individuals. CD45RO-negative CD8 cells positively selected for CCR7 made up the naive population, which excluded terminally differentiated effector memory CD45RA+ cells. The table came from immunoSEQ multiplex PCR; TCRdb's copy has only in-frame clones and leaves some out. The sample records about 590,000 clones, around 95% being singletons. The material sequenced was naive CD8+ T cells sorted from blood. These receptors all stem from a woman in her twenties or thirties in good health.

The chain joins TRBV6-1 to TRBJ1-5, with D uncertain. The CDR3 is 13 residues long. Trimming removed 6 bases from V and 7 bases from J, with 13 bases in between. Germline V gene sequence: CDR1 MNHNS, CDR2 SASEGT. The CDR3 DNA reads TGTGCCAGCAGACTTACCAGCAGGCAGCCCCAGCATTTT. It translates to CASRLTSRQPQHF.

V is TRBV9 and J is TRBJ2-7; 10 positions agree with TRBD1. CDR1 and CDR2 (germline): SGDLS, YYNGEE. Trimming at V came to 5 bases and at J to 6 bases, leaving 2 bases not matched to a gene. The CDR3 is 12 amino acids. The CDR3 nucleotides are TGTGCCAGCAGGGGGACAGGGGCCGAGCAGTACTTC. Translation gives CASRGTGAEQYF.

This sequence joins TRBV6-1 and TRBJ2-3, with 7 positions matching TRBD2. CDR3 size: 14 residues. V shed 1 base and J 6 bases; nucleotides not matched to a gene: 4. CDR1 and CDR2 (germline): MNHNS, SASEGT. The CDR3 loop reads CASSEVLAWDTQYF. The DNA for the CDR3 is TGTGCCAGCAGTGAAGTACTAGCGTGGGATACGCAGTATTTT.

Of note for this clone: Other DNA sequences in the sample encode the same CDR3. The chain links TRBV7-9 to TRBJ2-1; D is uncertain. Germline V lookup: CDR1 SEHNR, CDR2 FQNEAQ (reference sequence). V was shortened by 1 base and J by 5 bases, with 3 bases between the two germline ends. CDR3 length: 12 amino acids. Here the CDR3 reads CASSLGNNEQFF. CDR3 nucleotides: TGTGCCAGCAGCTTAGGCAACAATGAGCAGTTCTTC.

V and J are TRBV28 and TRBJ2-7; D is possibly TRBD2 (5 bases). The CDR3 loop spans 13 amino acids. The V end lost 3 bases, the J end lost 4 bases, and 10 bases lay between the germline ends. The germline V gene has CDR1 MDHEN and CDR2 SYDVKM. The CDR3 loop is CASSFGLAYEQYF. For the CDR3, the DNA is TGTGCCAGCAGTTTTGGACTTGCATACGAGCAGTACTTC.

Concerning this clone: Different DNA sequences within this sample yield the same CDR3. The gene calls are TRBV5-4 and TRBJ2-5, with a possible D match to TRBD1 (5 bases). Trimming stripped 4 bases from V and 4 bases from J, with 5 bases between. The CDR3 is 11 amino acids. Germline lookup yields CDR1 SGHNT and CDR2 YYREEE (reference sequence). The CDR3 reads CASSRGETQYF. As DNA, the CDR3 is TGTGCCAGCAGCAGGGGAGAGACCCAGTACTTC.

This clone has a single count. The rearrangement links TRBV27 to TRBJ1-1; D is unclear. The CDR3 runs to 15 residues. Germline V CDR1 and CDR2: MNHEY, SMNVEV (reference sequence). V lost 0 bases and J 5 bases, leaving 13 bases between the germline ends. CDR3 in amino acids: CASSLSLGFQTEAFF. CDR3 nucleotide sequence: TGTGCCAGCAGTTTATCGTTGGGATTTCAGACTGAAGCTTTCTTT.